This T cell receptor (beta chain) emerged from a study of T cell repertoires in cytomegalovirus infection (dated by TCRdb to between 2019 and 2020). General notes on the study: Because public TCR beta signatures pointed to carriage of CMV infection together with the matching HLA type, the HLA type of each donor mattered for the analysis.

A remark on this clonotype: The antigen it binds to is not known. The junction differs from germline at one of its ends, possibly a read error.

The CDR3 runs 17 residues from the cysteine to the phenylalanine. CDR3 DNA only is kept here, 51 bases in frame from base 1. CDR1 and CDR2, per the germline V gene, are MGHRA and YSYEKL. Instrument on record: Illumina HiSeq 1500. In TCRdb, the public reads were trimmed at Q25 with fastp and aligned with MiXCR, with productive beta chains retained. A single entry per CDR3 protein holds the most common genes and DNA from its merged rows. In all, the sample holds under 350,000 distinct CDR3 sequences, and 9% to 9.5% of those were seen once. Around 4% of the sample goes to the ten largest clones. Study-wide conclusions, independent of this receptor: In the ex vivo response, HLA-C-restricted CMV-specific TCR beta clonotypes were dominant, and in two of eight donors the single most frequent clonotype came from this HLA-C-restricted group. Carriers of CMV infection plus the relevant HLA type were discriminated by the cumulative frequency of public TCR beta family members in the study cohort and in an independent approximately 340-donor cohort.

This clonotype was sampled from a human donor in good health (CMV status not recorded). Some clones in this sample may be carry-over from other donors' samples. Material: PBMCs. Rearrangement joined TRBV4-1 to TRBJ1-2, and the D gene may be TRBD1, 5 bases matching. The DNA is as follows: TGTGCCAGCAGCCAAGAAACGGCAGGGAATCGGCCGTATGGCTACACCTTC. Translated, it gives CASSQETAGNRPYGYTF.